This paragraph reports one TCR beta chain. This sample was included in a study of control samples from healthy donors and cancer patients. Data came from immunoSEQ multiplex PCR; TCRdb stores just in-frame clones and leaves some out. Of around 150,000 clones listed, roughly 89% are singletons. The V and J ends lost 0 bases and 6 bases respectively, with 12 bases between them. This CDR3 is 14 amino acids long. Germline CDR1 is LGHDT and CDR2 is YNNKEL (reference sequence). Sequencing input: blood. The genes are TRBV3-1 (or the pseudogene TRBV3-2) and TRBJ2-7; D is unresolved. The sequence derives from a man aged 30-40 years in good health. The CDR3 DNA reads as TGTGCCAGCAGCCAAGAGGGGTCTAGTCTCGAGCAGTACTTC. Translation gives CASSQEGSSLEQYF.